This T cell receptor (beta chain) was sequenced for a study of blood T cells in healthy people across ages. The overall study: T cells yielded about one barcoded beta molecule per two cells through template switching.

It was with a sample-barcoded 5' primer and a J-beta primer mix that a second PCR of roughly 7 to 12 cycles was run. TCRdb recomputed calls from the 5' RACE reads with MiXCR, one row per CDR3 protein. The sample holds about 580,000 distinct CDR3 sequences, more than 45% seen once. The J segment lost 8 bases and the V segment lost 4 bases, leaving 2 bases of the junction unmatched. The CDR3 has 12 amino acids. CDR1 is ENHRY, CDR2 SYGVKD, per germline. The V and J genes are TRBV10-3 and TRBJ1-1; 9 bases are a match to TRBD1. Sequencing was carried out using blood. The receptor was isolated from a man older than 75 in good health. The CDR3: CAISGGTGEAFF. The CDR3, as DNA: TGTGCCATCAGTGGGGGGACAGGGGAAGCTTTCTTT.